This T cell receptor beta chain was observed in a study of identical twins. Study-wide results and caveats: There were fewer insertions in abundant cord blood beta clonotypes, but memory repertoires showed no such pattern. Out-of-frame TCR alpha sharing in monozygotic twins exceeded recombination model predictions.

This clonotype was counted only a few times. Its target is unknown. Every sampled donor was Caucasian and healthy. The germline V and J ends were trimmed by 5 bases and 9 bases, with 14 bases remaining between them. This CDR3 has 13 amino acids. Template switching created a universal primer site, and the cDNA included unique molecular identifiers. TCRdb ran MiXCR on the 5' RACE reads and lists one entry per CDR3 protein. The sample lists about 240,000 distinct CDR3 sequences, 7% to 8.5% seen once, with roughly 5% in the top ten. This same sample was also taken into another study, of yellow fever vaccine responses in identical twins.

This chain joins TRBV12-3 or TRBV12-4 and TRBJ1-5; possibly TRBD1 for D (6 bases). Source material: CD8+ T cells sorted from blood. This sequence was found in a woman younger than 30 in good health. The CDR3: CASSLAGERPQHF. CDR3 nucleotide sequence: TGTGCCAGCAGTCTGGCAGGGGAGAGGCCCCAGCATTTT.